This T cell receptor (beta chain) was recorded in a study of shared clonotypes between healthy human individuals. Overall study findings and caveats: Naive subsets generally exceeded memory subsets in estimated richness.

Partitioning of CD4+ cells yielded a CD45RA+ naive subset and a CD45RA-negative memory subset. In regard to this clone: Its cognate antigen is unknown.

Genomic DNA of each subset was evenly split across several immunoSEQ plates. Using immunoSEQ multiplex PCR, the repertoire was profiled, and TCRdb retains in-frame clones only, with some absent. The table has 1,500,000 or so clones, roughly 95% seen once; the top ten hold over 1%. The length of the CDR3 is 13 residues. The germline V and J ends were trimmed by 8 bases and 6 bases, with 18 bases remaining between them. Input material: naive CD4+ T cells sorted from blood. Subset described: CD45RA+ positively selected. This TCR derives from a young man in good health. The chain employs TRBV5-3 and TRBJ2-7; weak D call: TRBD2 (5 bases). TRBV5-3 qualifies as an ORF whose function is uncertain. The CDR3 sequence is CASALDWTGEQYF. Written as DNA, the CDR3 is TGTGCCAGCGCTCTAGACTGGACTGGCGAGCAGTACTTC.